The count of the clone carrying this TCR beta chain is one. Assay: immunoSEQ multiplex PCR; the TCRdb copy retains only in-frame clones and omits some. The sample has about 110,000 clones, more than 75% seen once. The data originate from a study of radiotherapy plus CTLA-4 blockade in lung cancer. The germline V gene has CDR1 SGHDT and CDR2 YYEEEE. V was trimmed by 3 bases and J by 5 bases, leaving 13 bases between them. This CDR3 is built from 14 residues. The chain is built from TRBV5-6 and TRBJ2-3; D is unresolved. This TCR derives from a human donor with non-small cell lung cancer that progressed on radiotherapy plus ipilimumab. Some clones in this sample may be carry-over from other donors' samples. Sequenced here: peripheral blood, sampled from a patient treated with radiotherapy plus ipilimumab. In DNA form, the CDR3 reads TGTGCCAGCAGCTGGTTTCGGAATGAAGATACGCAGTATTTT. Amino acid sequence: CASSWFRNEDTQYF.